The sequence of this T cell receptor (beta chain) was determined in a study of Ad26.COV2.S vaccination and SARS-CoV-2 variants. Study-level findings and limits: Participants given vaccine showed non-spike TCR breadth similar to that of placebo recipients.

As for treatment: 19 received Ad26.COV2.S at low or high dose, single or two shots; about five received placebo; per-sample allocation not given. Sample collection was performed on day 63 after the first vaccine or placebo injection. Built on an Ad26 vector, the vaccine expressed Wuhan-strain SARS-CoV-2 spike. Trimming removed 2 bases at V and 6 bases at J, with 16 bases between. The CDR3 covers 15 residues. Germline V gene sequence: CDR1 MNHEY, CDR2 SVGAGI. A word on this clone: As yet, its antigen is unknown.

TCRdb's table, derived via immunoSEQ multiplex PCR, lists solely in-frame clones and lacks some. The table lists 400,000 to 500,000 clones, more than 75% of them singletons. The clonotype was recovered from a person aged 18-60 years who received the Ad26.COV2.S COVID-19 vaccine or a placebo. The chain has TRBV6-5 and TRBJ1-1; D not resolved. The sequences come from peripheral blood, collected in a trial of Ad26.COV2.S vaccine versus placebo. CDR3 region: CASSYGRLNGAEAFF. In DNA, the CDR3 is TGTGCCAGCAGTTACGGTCGACTGAACGGGGCTGAAGCTTTCTTT.